The 2 T cell receptor beta chains given below trace back to one sample, sequenced in a study of cytomegalovirus exposure and HLA in healthy donors. Vbeta (60) and Jbeta (13) primers were used in the PCR. This table comes from immunoSEQ multiplex PCR, and its TCRdb copy is limited to in-frame clones, with some not included. Of about 140,000 clones in the sample, approximately 86% are singletons; the top ten hold 0.45% to 0.55%. Sequencing was carried out using PBMCs. These receptors were obtained from a woman between 40 and 55 years old in good health and CMV-seronegative.

The rearrangement links TRBV11-3 to TRBJ2-7; the D gene is possibly TRBD2 (6 bases). The CDR3 consists of 15 residues. The V end lost 3 bases, the J end lost 1 base, and 13 bases lay between the germline ends. Germline V gene data show CDR1 as SGHNT and CDR2 as YENEEA. CDR3 region: CASSFGPGESYEQYF. CDR3 nucleotide sequence: TGTGCCAGCAGCTTCGGTCCGGGGGAGTCCTACGAGCAGTACTTC.

The chain uses TRBV10-3 and TRBJ2-2; TRBD2 matches at 12 bases. Germline loops: CDR1 ENHRY, CDR2 SYGVKD. J gave up 7 bases and V 3 bases, and 12 bases lay outside the gene matches. This CDR3 has 18 amino acids. The CDR3 loop is CAISDEASGRASIGELFF. CDR3 DNA: TGTGCCATCAGTGATGAGGCTAGCGGGAGGGCCTCTATCGGGGAGCTGTTTTTT.